Presented here are 18 T cell receptor beta chains from one specimen sequenced in a study of T cells after yellow fever vaccination. TCRdb re-called the 5' RACE reads with MiXCR, one entry per CDR3 protein. The profile shows 500,000 to 650,000 distinct CDR3 sequences, 10% to 15% of them singletons. The sample consisted of PBMCs, taken on the day of the yellow fever booster vaccination. The receptors stem from a man younger than 40 who received the YFV17D yellow fever vaccine.

This clonotype turned up a few times. The gene calls are TRBV18 and TRBJ2-3, with 11 bases matching TRBD1. The CDR3 is 14 residues long. Germline loops: CDR1 KGHSH, CDR2 LQKENI. J lost 6 bases, V lost 6 bases, and 5 bases had no gene match. The CDR3, as DNA: TGTGCCAGCTCCCGGACAGGGGGCAGTGATACGCAGTATTTT. It yields the protein CASSRTGGSDTQYF.

The chain links TRBV7-2 to TRBJ1-3; unclear D gene. The CDR3 has 15 residues. The V gene lost 1 base and the J gene lost 0 bases, with 7 bases spanning the gap. The germline CDR1 and CDR2 sequences are SGHTA and FQGNSA. The CDR3 sequence is CASSLVPGSGNTIYF. The CDR3 DNA follows: TGTGCCAGCAGCTTAGTTCCAGGCTCTGGAAACACCATATATTTT. Variable domain in full (rest from reference TRBV7-2 and TRBJ1-3): GAGVSQSPSNKVTEKGKDVELRCDPISGHTALYWYRQSLGQGLEFLIYFQGNSAPDKSGLPSDRFSAERTGGSVSTLTIQRTQQEDSAVYLCASSLVPGSGNTIYFGEGSWLTVV.

There are a few counts of this clonotype. The rearrangement joins TRBV23-1 to TRBJ1-4; D gene ambiguous. TRBV23-1 has ORF status, its function being uncertain. The CDR3 totals 15 residues. Trimming cost V 4 bases and J 8 bases, with 17 bases left between them. This CDR3 reads CASSPNGDHLEKLFF. DNA of the CDR3: TGCGCCAGCAGTCCCAATGGGGATCATTTGGAAAAACTGTTTTTT.

The chain combines TRBV14 with TRBJ1-2, with D maybe TRBD1 (5 bases). The CDR3 contains 16 residues. Trimming took 2 bases from V and 8 from J, leaving 21 bases between them. Germline CDR1 reads SGHDN; CDR2 reads FVKESK. CDR3 coding DNA: TGTGCCAGCAGCCAAACTCTTGGGGCTCGGCTATGGGGCTACACCTTC. Translating gives CASSQTLGARLWGYTF.

The rearrangement joins TRBV18 to TRBJ2-7; 10 nucleotides align to TRBD1. The germline CDR1 and CDR2 sequences are KGHSH and LQKENI. V lost 4 bases to trimming and J lost 5 bases; unmatched junction nucleotides: 2. This CDR3 has 13 amino acids. The CDR3 reads CASSRGQGDEQYF. Written as DNA, the CDR3 is TGTGCCAGCTCACGAGGACAGGGGGACGAGCAGTACTTC. Complete variable domain (other parts from reference TRBV18 and TRBJ2-7): NAGVMQNPRHLVRRRGQEARLRCSPMKGHSHVYWYRQLPEEGLKFMVYLQKENIIDESGMPKERFSAEFPKEGPSILRIQQVVRGDSAAYFCASSRGQGDEQYFGPGTRLTVT.

The rearrangement links TRBV20-1 to TRBJ2-7, with D possibly being TRBD1 (5 bases). The germline gives CDR1 DFQATT, CDR2 SNEGSKA (reference sequence). The ends were cut back, 0 bases at V and 7 bases at J, with 16 bases in the middle. The CDR3 extends over 14 amino acids. CDR3 sequence reads: CSARDLPKGVEQYF. In DNA, the CDR3 is TGCAGTGCTAGAGATTTGCCTAAAGGGGTTGAGCAGTACTTC.

V gene TRBV30 combines with J gene TRBJ2-5, with D maybe TRBD2 (6 bases). The CDR3 sequence is 11 residues long. The germline V gene has CDR1 GTSNPN and CDR2 SVGIG (reference sequence). V lost 3 bases and J 13 bases, leaving 15 bases between the germline ends. CDR3 sequence: CAWSVTGTPYF. In DNA, the CDR3 is TGTGCCTGGAGCGTGACCGGGACTCCGTACTTC.

This clonotype was observed a handful of times. V gene TRBV5-1 combines with J gene TRBJ1-1; D unresolved. Germline loops: CDR1 SGHRS, CDR2 YFSETQ. The CDR3 runs 15 residues. Trimming removed 1 base at V and 0 bases at J, with 10 bases between. CDR3 sequence (DNA): TGCGCCAGCAGCTTGTCGGGCGAGGTGAACACTGAAGCTTTCTTT. Amino acid sequence: CASSLSGEVNTEAFF.

There are a few counts of this clonotype. The chain uses TRBV9 and TRBJ2-7; D gene ambiguous. The V gene lost 0 bases and the J gene lost 2 bases, with 9 bases spanning the gap. Germline CDR1 reads SGDLS; CDR2 reads YYNGEE. This CDR3 has 14 residues. The CDR3 region has the DNA TGTGCCAGCAGCGTAGATAACGGACCCTACGAGCAGTACTTC. It yields the protein CASSVDNGPYEQYF.

The rearrangement joins TRBV7-2 to TRBJ2-5, with 11 nucleotides matching TRBD2. The CDR3 extends over 15 amino acids. V shed 5 bases, J shed 7 bases, and the junction held 9 bases outside the gene matches. Germline CDR1 is SGHTA and CDR2 is FQGNSA. CDR3 bases: TGTGCCAGCAGCCAGATCGCCCTAGCGGGGGGGACCCAGTACTTC. Its protein product is CASSQIALAGGTQYF.

The sample holds many counts of this clonotype. The rearrangement joins TRBV11-2 to TRBJ2-6; 8 bases are a match to TRBD1. This CDR3 spans 18 amino acids. The trim removed 6 bases at V and 4 bases at J, leaving 14 bases unmatched. The germline V gene encodes CDR1 SGHAT and CDR2 FQNNGV. This chain's CDR3 is CASSSTVQGASGANVLTF. The CDR3 region has the DNA TGTGCCAGCAGTTCGACGGTCCAGGGGGCTTCCGGGGCCAACGTCCTGACTTTC.

The rearrangement links TRBV5-1 to TRBJ2-1; TRBD2 agrees at 10 bases. J lost 5 bases, V lost 0 bases, and 5 bases had no gene match. Germline V gene data show CDR1 as SGHRS and CDR2 as YFSETQ. CDR3 length: 16 residues. CDR3 protein: CASSLGPSGSNNEQFF. CDR3 DNA: TGCGCCAGCAGCTTGGGTCCTAGCGGGAGCAACAATGAGCAGTTCTTC.

The gene calls are TRBV5-5 and TRBJ2-3, with 7 bases matching TRBD2. Germline trimming cut 4 bases from V and 6 bases from J; bases unmatched to any gene: 17. This CDR3 is built from 17 residues. Germline CDR1 and CDR2: SGHKS and YYEKEE (reference sequence). The CDR3 bases are TGTGCCAGCAGCCTCCAAGTGGCGGGAGCCATTCGGGATACGCAGTATTTT. Its translation: CASSLQVAGAIRDTQYF.

In this sample, this clonotype turned up a few times. J is TRBJ2-3 and V is TRBV28; D is undetermined. This CDR3 region has 11 residues. Germline lookup yields CDR1 MDHEN and CDR2 SYDVKM. The V gene lost 8 bases and the J gene lost 8 bases, with 11 bases spanning the gap. DNA for the CDR3: TGTGCCAGCGGGTCTCCGGCTACGCAGTATTTT. Protein sequence: CASGSPATQYF.

The genes are TRBV18 and TRBJ1-5, with 8 bases fitting TRBD1. V lost 4 bases to trimming and J lost 0 bases; unmatched junction nucleotides: 8. The germline gives CDR1 KGHSH, CDR2 LQKENI. The CDR3 runs 17 residues. CDR3: CASSQGQGKGSNQPQHF. The CDR3 nucleotides read TGTGCCAGCTCACAAGGACAGGGCAAAGGTAGCAATCAGCCCCAGCATTTT.

The chain uses TRBV3-1 and TRBJ1-1; no firm D call. V was trimmed by 1 base and J by 3 bases, leaving 12 bases between them. CDR1 and CDR2 from the germline V gene are LGHDT and YNNKEL (reference sequence). This CDR3 region has 15 residues. CDR3 nucleotide sequence: TGTGCCAGCAGCCAAGTGAGCCGGGAACACACTGAAGCTTTCTTT. Translated, it gives CASSQVSREHTEAFF.

This clonotype was detected only a few times. The rearrangement joins TRBV24-1 to TRBJ2-5, with 8 nucleotides matching TRBD1. CDR3 size: 16 residues. With 4 bases clipped from V and 2 bases from J, the junction kept 8 bases outside the gene matches. The germline CDR1 and CDR2 sequences are KGHDR and SFDVKD. CDR3 sequence (DNA): TGTGCCACCAGTGAGGGGACAGGACGGGGGCAAGAGACCCAGTACTTC. It is translated as CATSEGTGRGQETQYF.

This clonotype appeared many times. The CDR3 sequence: CSAISGGSPYNEQFF. The CDR3 DNA is TGCAGTGCCATATCGGGAGGCTCGCCCTACAATGAGCAGTTCTTC. The chain has TRBV20-1 and TRBJ2-1, with 7 bases matching TRBD2. The CDR3 covers 15 residues. V was clipped by 6 bases and J by 2 bases; unmatched bases: 10. CDR1 DFQATT and CDR2 SNEGSKA come from the germline V gene (reference sequence).